Below, one T cell receptor (beta chain) is given with its context. Measured with immunoSEQ multiplex PCR; TCRdb has only the in-frame clones, and not every one. The table has 15,000 or so clones, around 90% seen once; the top ten hold around an eighth. This record comes from a study of T cell changes during pregnancy in multiple sclerosis. From germline, CDR1 is SGHTA and CDR2 FQGTGA. The V end lost 2 bases, the J end lost 1 base, and 11 bases lay between the germline ends. CDR3 length equals 15 residues. V usage is TRBV7-3 and J usage is TRBJ1-1, with D maybe TRBD1 (5 bases). The origin of this receptor is a female donor in good health, enrolled as a control in a pregnancy study. Sequences were derived from CD8+ T cells from peripheral blood mononuclear cells, sampled after pregnancy. The CDR3 nucleotides are TGTGCCAGCAGCTTATCCAGGGCCCGGAACACTGAAGCTTTCTTT. This gives the protein CASSLSRARNTEAFF.